Shown below are 5 T cell receptor beta chains from a single sample sequenced in a study of blood T cell repertoires in COVID-19. Measured with immunoSEQ multiplex PCR; TCRdb has only the in-frame clones, and not every one. Among around 250,000 clones, around 90% were seen once, and the ten largest hold around 0.7%. Sequenced input: peripheral blood. These receptors originate from a human donor in a cohort sampled during active COVID-19.

This chain links TRBV28 with TRBJ1-1, with D unresolved. Trimming removed 2 bases at V and 1 base at J, with 5 bases between. Per germline, CDR1 MDHEN and CDR2 SYDVKM. CDR3 length: 13 residues. Here the CDR3 DNA reads TGTGCCAGCAGTTTAGGGCCGAACACTGAAGCTTTCTTT. It encodes CASSLGPNTEAFF.

The CDR3 here is CASSETTSHEQYF. Here the CDR3 DNA reads TGTGCCAGCAGCGAAACGACTAGCCACGAGCAGTACTTC. This chain links TRBV5-4 with TRBJ2-7, with 7 bases lining up with TRBD2. The CDR3 contains 13 residues. The trim removed 4 bases at V and 5 bases at J, leaving 6 bases unmatched. CDR1 and CDR2 (germline): SGHNT, YYREEE (reference sequence).

This chain uses TRBV4-3 with TRBJ2-3; TRBD2 matches 10 bases. The germline V gene encodes CDR1 LGHNA and CDR2 YSLEER. The CDR3 has 19 amino acids. V trimming: 0 bases; J trimming: 0 bases; junction bases outside the gene matches: 9. In DNA, the CDR3 is TGCGCCAGCAGCCAAGATCTATTTAGGACTAGCGGAAGCACAGATACGCAGTATTTT. It is translated as CASSQDLFRTSGSTDTQYF.

There are a few counts of this clone. This chain connects TRBV6-1 to TRBJ2-7, with 14 bases matching TRBD2. The CDR3 runs to 15 residues. CDR1 is MNHNS and CDR2 is SASEGT in the germline V gene. Unmatched junction bases numbered 2, after V lost 3 bases and J lost 4 bases. For the CDR3, the DNA is TGTGCCAGCAGTGAGGGGACTAGCGGGGGATACGAGCAGTACTTC. Translated: CASSEGTSGGYEQYF.

The chain links TRBV6-2 or TRBV6-3 to TRBJ2-7; 7 bases match TRBD1. Looked up from germline, CDR1 is MNHEY and CDR2 is SVGEGT. Losses at the gene ends were 5 bases for V and 2 bases for J; bases not matched to a gene: 6. The CDR3 contains 14 residues. CDR3 coding DNA: TGTGCCAGCAGTCTCCGGGACAGTACCTACGAGCAGTACTTC. Translating gives CASSLRDSTYEQYF.